This TCR beta chain was recovered during a study of metastatic and nonmetastatic thyroid tumors. Whole-study context: For malignant and benign thyroid patients, tumor or nodule tissue and blood were the sources whose repertoires were compared.

From the PCR reads, TCRdb re-called clones with MiXCR. This repertoire shows about 5,700 clones, over 25% found once; its top ten account for approximately 26%. Patients underwent thyroid surgery, and none had received any treatment before it. This clone was found a few times. This clonotype was sampled from a female donor with papillary thyroid cancer or a benign thyroid nodule (not recorded which). Some clones in this sample may be carry-over from other donors' samples. Sequencing used adjacent normal tissue.

CDR3 region: CASSLFRQNTGELFF. The CDR3 region has the DNA TGTGCCAGCAGTTTATTCCGGCAGAACACCGGGGAGCTGTTTTTT. The V call is TRBV27, the J call TRBJ2-2; D not certain. The V and J ends lost 1 base and 1 base respectively, with 7 bases between them. The CDR3 has 15 amino acids. Per the germline V gene, CDR1 is MNHEY and CDR2 is SMNVEV (reference sequence).